A selection of T cell receptor beta chains follows, all from one sample in a study of response to subunit inactivated influenza vaccine. TCRdb analysed the RT-PCR reads with MiXCR anew, one entry per CDR3 protein. The sample consists of fewer than 600,000 distinct CDR3 sequences, approximately 6.9% of them appearing once. The sequenced sample was PBMCs from blood, obtained 23 months after vaccination. The receptor set was obtained from a man between 50 and 75 years old who received an inactivated influenza vaccine. Each CDR3 is given with its conserved first and last residue. Each record gives: clone size, V gene, D gene, J gene, CDR3 DNA, CDR3 protein. A D gene is named only where the DNA matches it firmly. Some rows have no size entry. The others give once, few or many, or a class for an expanded clone.

few	TRBV10-3	-	TRBJ2-7	TGTGCCATCAGTGATTTTTCGGACAGCTCCTACGAGCAGTACTTC	CAISDFSDSSYEQYF
many	TRBV6-5	-	TRBJ2-4	TGTGCCAGCAGTTTGGGGGTGGCCAAAAACATTCAGTACTTC	CASSLGVAKNIQYF
many	TRBV20-1	TRBD2	TRBJ2-7	TGCAGTGCTAGAGATCCCCGGGGTAGCGGGTCCCCCTACGAGCAGTACTTC	CSARDPRGSGSPYEQYF
many	TRBV5-1	-	TRBJ1-3	TGCGCCAGCAGCCCGAGGGACCCACCGGGAAACACCATATATTTT	CASSPRDPPGNTIYF
many	TRBV12-3/TRBV12-4	TRBD2	TRBJ2-3	TGTGCCAGCAGCGGACTAGCGGGGGACACAGATACGCAGTATTTT	CASSGLAGDTDTQYF
many	TRBV11-2	TRBD1	TRBJ2-1	TGTGCCAGCAGCTCCTCAGGGGGCTCCTACAATGAGCAGTTCTTC	CASSSSGGSYNEQFF
many	TRBV5-1	-	TRBJ1-4	TGCGCCAGCAGCTTGGCCGCGGGAAGAGAAAAACTGTTTTTT	CASSLAAGREKLFF
-	TRBV20-1	-	TRBJ1-5	TGCAGTGCTAGGGGTAGAGGTACAGGCCGAAAGTCGGCAAGGGAGCGCAATCAGCCCCAGCATTTT	CSARGRGTGRKSARERNQPQHF
few	TRBV6-1	TRBD1	TRBJ1-4	TGTGCCAGCATGAACTTCGGGACAGGGGACGAAAAACTGTTTTTT	CASMNFGTGDEKLFF
few	TRBV18	-	TRBJ2-2	TGTGCCAGCTCACCTCGGCCGGCCAGTGAAGGGGAGCTGTTTTTT	CASSPRPASEGELFF
few	TRBV15	-	TRBJ2-3	TGTGCCACCAGCAGAGACAAAGGAGGGTTTAGTACGCAGTATTTT	CATSRDKGGFSTQYF
many	TRBV3-1	-	TRBJ1-1	TGTGCCAGCAGCCAAGAGGCCGGACAGCTCCCCGAACCGGAAGCTTTCTTT	CASSQEAGQLPEPEAFF
few	TRBV6-2/TRBV6-3	-	TRBJ2-7	TGTGCCAGCATCCCACAGGGCTACTTCTACGAGCAGTACTTC	CASIPQGYFYEQYF
-	TRBV5-1	TRBD1	TRBJ2-7	TGCGCCAGCAGCTCTACAGGGGACGAGCAGTACTTC	CASSSTGDEQYF
few	TRBV20-1	TRBD2	TRBJ2-1	TGCAGTGCTATTAGCGGGAGGGCCTTCGATGAGCAGTTCTTC	CSAISGRAFDEQFF
-	TRBV6-2/TRBV6-3	-	TRBJ1-1	TGTGCCAGCACTCCTCCCGGGACTGAAGCTTTCTTT	CASTPPGTEAFF
few	TRBV19	-	TRBJ1-2	TGTGCCAGTAGTATAAAATCGGGGTTTAACTATGGCTACACCTTC	CASSIKSGFNYGYTF
many	TRBV7-2	-	TRBJ2-7	TGTGCCAGCAGCCGAAGCCTAGGTTACGAGCAGTACTTC	CASSRSLGYEQYF
-	TRBV20-1	-	TRBJ1-1	TGCAGTGCTAGAAGGGCAGGGAGGACTGAAGCTTTCTTT	CSARRAGRTEAFF
few	TRBV18	-	TRBJ1-2	TGTGCCAGCTCACCCTCGGGGGCTCGGGATGGCTACACCTTC	CASSPSGARDGYTF
-	TRBV9	-	TRBJ2-5	TGTGCCAGCAGCGTAGTCGGCAGCTCAGAGACCCAGTACTTC	CASSVVGSSETQYF
many	TRBV28	TRBD1	TRBJ1-1	TGTGCCAGCAGTTTCACAGGGGGAATCACTGAAGCTTTCTTT	CASSFTGGITEAFF
-	TRBV11-1	TRBD2	TRBJ2-1	TGTGCCAGCAGCTTGGTTGGACTAGCGGGAGTCCACAATGAGCAGTTCTTC	CASSLVGLAGVHNEQFF
-	TRBV10-3	-	TRBJ2-7	TGTGCCACCCGAGGGCCTCAGTACGAGCAGTACTTC	CATRGPQYEQYF
many	TRBV4-3	-	TRBJ2-7	TGCGCCAGCAGCCAAGGCAGGGGAAACGAGCAGTACTTC	CASSQGRGNEQYF
few	TRBV20-1	-	TRBJ1-1	TGCAGTGCTAGAGCCTTCGACAGGAACCCTGAAGCTTTCTTT	CSARAFDRNPEAFF
many	TRBV4-2	TRBD2	TRBJ2-5	TGTGCCAGCAGCCAACGCCCTAGCGGGGGGCGAGAGACCCAGTACTTC	CASSQRPSGGRETQYF
-	TRBV10-3	-	TRBJ2-3	TGTGCCATCAGTCGGGACCCCCTGGATACGCAGTATTTT	CAISRDPLDTQYF
few	TRBV21-1	-	TRBJ2-7	TGTGCCAGCAGCAAGGACGCCCACGAGCAGTACTTC	CASSKDAHEQYF
many	TRBV4-3	TRBD1	TRBJ1-2	TGCGCCAGCAACCAGGGGGGGGACTATGGCTACACTTTC	CASNQGGDYGYTF
-	TRBV3-1	-	TRBJ2-7	TGTGCCAGCAGCCAAGGGTCTCCTCACGAGCAGTACTTC	CASSQGSPHEQYF
few	TRBV19	TRBD1	TRBJ2-1	TGTGCCAGTAGTCCGGGACAGGGTTGGGGTGAGCAGTTCTTC	CASSPGQGWGEQFF
many	TRBV28	TRBD1	TRBJ2-3	TGTGCCAGCAGTTTCGCCCTGGGACAGGGTGCAACAGATACGCAGTATTTT	CASSFALGQGATDTQYF
few	TRBV20-1	-	TRBJ2-2	TGCAGTGGTCCCAGTGGGAAGGAAGACACCGGGGAGCTGTTTTTT	CSGPSGKEDTGELFF
-	TRBV20-1	-	TRBJ2-7	TGCAGTGCTAGGCCCCTAACAGGGTTGGGCGAGCAGTACTTC	CSARPLTGLGEQYF
many	TRBV7-2	TRBD1	TRBJ1-1	TGTGCCAGCAGCTCTATGCAGGGGGCCTTTGAAGCTTTCTTT	CASSSMQGAFEAFF
few	TRBV20-1	TRBD2	TRBJ2-2	TGCAGTGCACATCCGGGACTACTTGACACCGGGGAGCTGTTTTTT	CSAHPGLLDTGELFF
few	TRBV7-2	-	TRBJ2-7	TGTGCCAGCAGCTTAGTCCGACCCTCCTACGAGCAGTACTTC	CASSLVRPSYEQYF
-	TRBV9	-	TRBJ1-1	TGTGCCAGCAGCGTAGGGGCGGTGAACACTGAAGCTTTCTTT	CASSVGAVNTEAFF
few	TRBV18	-	TRBJ2-3	TGTGCCAGCTCAGAAATGACCTTCCGAGGGACAGATACGCAGTATTTT	CASSEMTFRGTDTQYF
few	TRBV29-1	-	TRBJ2-5	TGCAGCGTTGATCAGGGTGGCGAGACCCAGTACTTC	CSVDQGGETQYF
few	TRBV2	-	TRBJ2-1	TGTGCCAGCAGTGTTCTGAATGGATACAATGAGCAGTTCTTC	CASSVLNGYNEQFF
few	TRBV5-1	TRBD2	TRBJ2-7	TGCGCCAGCAGCTTGTCAACTAGCGGGGGCCTCTTCTACGAGCAGTACTTC	CASSLSTSGGLFYEQYF
few	TRBV20-1	-	TRBJ1-2	TGCAGTGCACCGCCCCAGAAGGGGGGCTACACCTTC	CSAPPQKGGYTF
few	TRBV7-2	-	TRBJ1-4	TGTGCCAGCAGCTTAGTGGGGCGGGGGAATGAAAAACTGTTTTTT	CASSLVGRGNEKLFF
many	TRBV5-1	TRBD2	TRBJ2-4	TGCGCCAGCAGCCCTATAGCGGGGACGAACATTCAGTACTTC	CASSPIAGTNIQYF
many	TRBV5-1	-	TRBJ2-1	TGCGCCAGCAGCTTGGTAGTTAGGTCTGAGCAGTTCTTC	CASSLVVRSEQFF
-	TRBV6-1	-	TRBJ1-1	TGTGCCAGCAGTGAAAATTGGCAGAACACTGAAGCTTTCTTT	CASSENWQNTEAFF
-	TRBV15	-	TRBJ1-5	TGTGCCACCAGCAGTACCGTTCGCGATCAGCCCCAGCATTTT	CATSSTVRDQPQHF
-	TRBV4-2	TRBD2	TRBJ2-3	TGTGCCAGCAGCCAACCAGGACTAGCGGAGAGCACAGATACGCAGTATTTT	CASSQPGLAESTDTQYF
few	TRBV10-3	-	TRBJ2-7	TGTGCCATCAGTGAACGAAGCTCCTACGAGCAGTACTTC	CAISERSSYEQYF
many	TRBV5-1	TRBD1	TRBJ2-5	TGCGCCAGCAGCTCTCGGACAGGGAGTCAAGAGACCCAGTACTTC	CASSSRTGSQETQYF
-	TRBV6-2/TRBV6-3	-	TRBJ2-4	TGTGCCAGCAGTTACTCGGGCACGGCCAAAAACATTCAGTACTTC	CASSYSGTAKNIQYF
few	TRBV9	-	TRBJ2-1	TGTGCCAGCAGCGTAGATTGGACAGAGCAGTTCTTC	CASSVDWTEQFF
many	TRBV5-1	TRBD1	TRBJ1-4	TGCGCCAGCAGCTTGGAAGGGGGCAGAGGTGAAAAACTGTTTTTT	CASSLEGGRGEKLFF